This TCR beta chain was documented in a study of blood T cells in healthy people across ages. Study at large: Every two T cells gave about one barcoded beta molecule via template switching. General study results and limits: The recorded TCR beta diversity per million T cells decreased in a roughly linear manner with age. PBMCs that were unsorted prevented a conclusive naive versus antigen-experienced comparison.

Next came a second PCR, run for about 7 to 12 cycles, which used a sample-barcoded 5' primer along with a J-beta primer mix. A single record per CDR3 protein comes from TCRdb applying MiXCR to the 5' RACE reads. The sample holds 1.6 million or so distinct CDR3 sequences, about 35% seen once. CDR3 length: 16 residues. CDR1 is DFQATT, CDR2 SNEGSKA, per germline (reference sequence). Trimming removed 6 bases from V and 3 bases from J, with 22 bases in between. This clonotype turned up a few times. No antigen is known for it. Sequencing was carried out using blood. This chain connects TRBV20-1 to TRBJ2-3, with D hard to call. This clonotype was sampled from a woman in her twenties or thirties in good health. This chain's CDR3 is CSAAPPHSVITDTQYF. CDR3 nucleotide sequence: TGCAGTGCCGCCCCCCCACACTCCGTAATAACAGATACGCAGTATTTT.